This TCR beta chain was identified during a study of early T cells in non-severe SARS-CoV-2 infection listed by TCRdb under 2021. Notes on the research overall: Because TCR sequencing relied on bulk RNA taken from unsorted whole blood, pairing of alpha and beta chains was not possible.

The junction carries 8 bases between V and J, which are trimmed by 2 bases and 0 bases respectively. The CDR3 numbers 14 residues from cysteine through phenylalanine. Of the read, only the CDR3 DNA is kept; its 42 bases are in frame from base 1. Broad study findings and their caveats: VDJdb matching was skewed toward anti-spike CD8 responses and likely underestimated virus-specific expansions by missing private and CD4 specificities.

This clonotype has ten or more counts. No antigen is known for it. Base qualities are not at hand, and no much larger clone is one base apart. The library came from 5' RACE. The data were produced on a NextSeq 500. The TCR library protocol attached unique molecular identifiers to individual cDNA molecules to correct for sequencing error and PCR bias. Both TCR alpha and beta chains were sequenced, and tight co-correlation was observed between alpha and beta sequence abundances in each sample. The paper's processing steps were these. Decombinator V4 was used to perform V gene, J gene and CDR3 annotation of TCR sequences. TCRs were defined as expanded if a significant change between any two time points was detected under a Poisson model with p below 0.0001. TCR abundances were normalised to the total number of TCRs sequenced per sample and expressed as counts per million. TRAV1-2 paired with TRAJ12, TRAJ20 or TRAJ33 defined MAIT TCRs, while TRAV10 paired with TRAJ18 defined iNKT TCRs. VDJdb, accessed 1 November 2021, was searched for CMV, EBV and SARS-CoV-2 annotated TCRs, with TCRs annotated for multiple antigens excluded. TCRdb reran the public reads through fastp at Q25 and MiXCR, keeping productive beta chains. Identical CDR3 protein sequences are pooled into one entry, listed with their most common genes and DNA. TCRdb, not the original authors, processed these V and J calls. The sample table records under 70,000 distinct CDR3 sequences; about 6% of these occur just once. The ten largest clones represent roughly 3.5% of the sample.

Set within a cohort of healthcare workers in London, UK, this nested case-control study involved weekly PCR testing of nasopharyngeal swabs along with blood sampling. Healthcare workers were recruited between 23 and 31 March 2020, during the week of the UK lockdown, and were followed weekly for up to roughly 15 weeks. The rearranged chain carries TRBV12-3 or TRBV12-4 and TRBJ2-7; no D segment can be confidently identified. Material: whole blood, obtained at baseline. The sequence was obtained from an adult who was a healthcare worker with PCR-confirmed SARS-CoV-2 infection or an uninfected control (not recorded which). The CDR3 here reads CASSLRRSSYEQYF. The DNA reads TGTGCCAGCAGTTTAAGGCGGTCCTCCTACGAGCAGTACTTC.